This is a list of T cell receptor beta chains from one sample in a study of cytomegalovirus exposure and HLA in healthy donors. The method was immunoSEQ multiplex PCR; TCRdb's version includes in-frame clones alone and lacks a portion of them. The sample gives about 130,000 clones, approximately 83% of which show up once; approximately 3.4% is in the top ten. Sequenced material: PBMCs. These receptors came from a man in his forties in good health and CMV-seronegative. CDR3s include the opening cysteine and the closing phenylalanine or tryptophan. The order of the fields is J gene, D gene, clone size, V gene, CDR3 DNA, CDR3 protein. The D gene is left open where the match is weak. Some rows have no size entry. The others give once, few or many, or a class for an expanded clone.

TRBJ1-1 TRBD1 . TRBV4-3 TGCGCCAGCAGCCAGGCACCGGGACAGCGAGCTTTCTTT CASSQAPGQRAFF
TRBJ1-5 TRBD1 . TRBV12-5 TGTGCTAGTGGTTTGGTACTCCGACAGGGTAGGAATCAGCCCCAGCATTTT CASGLVLRQGRNQPQHF
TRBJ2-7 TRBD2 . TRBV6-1 TGTGCCCACAGCCCGGGACTAGCGGTCTCCTACGAGCAGTACTTC CAHSPGLAVSYEQYF
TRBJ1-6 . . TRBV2 TGTGCCAGCAGTGAAGCCGGTCCGGGGAGGAACTCACCCCTCCACTTT CASSEAGPGRNSPLHF
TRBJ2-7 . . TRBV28 TGTGCCAGCAGTTTCATGGGAGACCCTGAGTACGAGCAGTATTTC CASSFMGDPEYEQYF
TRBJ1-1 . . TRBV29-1 TGCAGCGTTGGAGGAGGGAACACTGAAGCTTTCTTT CSVGGGNTEAFF
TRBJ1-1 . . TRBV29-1 TGCAGCCTTACCCGAGGCCGGAACACTGAAGCTTTCTTT CSLTRGRNTEAFF
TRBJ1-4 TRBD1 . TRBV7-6 TGTGCCAGCAGCTCTCAGACAGGGGGAAAACTGTTTTTT CASSSQTGGKLFF
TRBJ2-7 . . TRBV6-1 TGTGCCAGCAGTGATTTTGGACAGACCTACGAGCAGTACTTC CASSDFGQTYEQYF
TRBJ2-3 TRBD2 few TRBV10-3 TGTGCCATCAGGAGGGGACTAGCGGGACAAGGAGATACGCAGTATTTT CAIRRGLAGQGDTQYF
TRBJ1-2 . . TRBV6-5 TGTGCCAGCAGCCTGAACAGGGAGGGCTACACCTTC CASSLNREGYTF
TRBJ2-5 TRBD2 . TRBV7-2 TGTGCCAGCAGCATCGGGACTAGCAAGGAGACCCAGTACTTC CASSIGTSKETQYF
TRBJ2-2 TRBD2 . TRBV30 TGTGCCTGGAGTGTAGCGGGGGGCCGGACCGGGGAGCTGTTTTTT CAWSVAGGRTGELFF
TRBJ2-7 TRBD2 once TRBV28 TGTGCCAGCAGTTTGATACTAGCGGGGGGGAGCTCCTACGAGCAGTACTTC CASSLILAGGSSYEQYF
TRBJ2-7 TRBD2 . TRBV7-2 TGTGCCAGCAGCTTAGTACTAGCGGGGGCGGGCGAGCAGTACTTC CASSLVLAGAGEQYF
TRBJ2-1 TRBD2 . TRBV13 TGTGCCAGCAGCTTAGGACTAGCGGGAATCCACAATGAGCAGTTCTTC CASSLGLAGIHNEQFF
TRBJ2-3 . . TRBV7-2 TGTGCCAGCAGCTTAGTTCTGGCTAGTGATACGCAGTATTTT CASSLVLASDTQYF
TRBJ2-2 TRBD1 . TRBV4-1 TGCGCCAGCAGCCGGGCTCGGGACAGGCCGATTGGGGAGCTGTTTTTT CASSRARDRPIGELFF
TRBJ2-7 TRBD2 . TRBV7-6 TGTGCCAGCAGCAGGACGACTAGCGGGTTATCCTACGAGCAGTACTTC CASSRTTSGLSYEQYF
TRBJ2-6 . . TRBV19 TGTGCCAGTACAGGCGGGGCCCCGGGAGGGGCCAACGTCCTGACTTTC CASTGGAPGGANVLTF